This entry is about one TCR beta chain. Its antigen is unknown. The data belong to a study of cytomegalovirus exposure and HLA in healthy donors. Whole-study results and caveats: Altogether, 150 or so TCR beta chains were recorded as cytomegalovirus-associated.

Method: immunoSEQ multiplex PCR; TCRdb's copy keeps in-frame clones and lacks some. Here the sample spans about 220,000 clones, 85% to 95% being singletons. CDR3 length: 15 amino acids. Trimming removed 3 bases from V and 2 bases from J; junction bases left unmatched: 4. The V gene's germline CDR1 is SGHNT and CDR2 YYREEE (reference sequence). The clonotype comes from a woman aged 18-30 years in good health and CMV-seronegative. The sequenced material came from PBMCs. The chain links TRBV5-4 to TRBJ2-7; 11 nucleotides line up with TRBD1. The CDR3 sequence is CASSSGTGGTYEQYF. The CDR3 bases are TGTGCCAGCAGCTCCGGGACAGGGGGAACCTACGAGCAGTACTTC.